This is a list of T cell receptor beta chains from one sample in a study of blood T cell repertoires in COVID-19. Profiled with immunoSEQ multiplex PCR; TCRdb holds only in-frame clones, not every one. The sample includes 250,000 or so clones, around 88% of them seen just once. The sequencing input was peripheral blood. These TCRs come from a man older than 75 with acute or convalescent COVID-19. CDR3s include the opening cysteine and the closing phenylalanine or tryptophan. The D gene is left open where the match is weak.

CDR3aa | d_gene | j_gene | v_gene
CASSLSAGGNYNEQFF | TRBD1 | TRBJ2-1 | TRBV7-3
CASSTNYNQPQHF | NA | TRBJ1-5 | TRBV6-5
CASSESIPPNRGPKEAFF | TRBD1 | TRBJ1-1 | TRBV10-1
CASSYPGQDNEKLFF | NA | TRBJ1-4 | TRBV6-6
CASSSAHRGQETQYF | TRBD1 | TRBJ2-5 | TRBV7-6
CASSSRRDSRATNEKLFF | TRBD1 | TRBJ1-4 | TRBV18
CASRETGGGYGYTF | TRBD1 | TRBJ1-2 | TRBV6-5
CASSLGQVYEQYF | NA | TRBJ2-7 | TRBV11-2
CASGGTSLDEQFF | TRBD2 | TRBJ2-1 | TRBV11-2
CASSYSERGTEAFF | NA | TRBJ1-1 | TRBV6-6
CASSLSGTSGLGEQYF | TRBD2 | TRBJ2-7 | TRBV5-5
CASRGTGEGQPQHF | TRBD1 | TRBJ1-5 | TRBV2
CASSLGLAGGFTDTQYF | TRBD2 | TRBJ2-3 | TRBV7-2
CASRHRAGYTF | NA | TRBJ1-2 | TRBV28
CASSFRGGPSPLHF | NA | TRBJ1-6 | TRBV13
CASSRTSGAYEQYF | TRBD2 | TRBJ2-7 | TRBV27
CSASWVQGPFNEQFF | NA | TRBJ2-1 | TRBV20-1
CAISPHRVGLDSYSGNTIYF | NA | TRBJ1-3 | TRBV10-3
CASSPTSGGYLRSYEQYF | TRBD2 | TRBJ2-7 | TRBV7-2
CASSPEGGTQYF | NA | TRBJ2-3 | TRBV18
CASSYLAGGPNTGELFF | TRBD2 | TRBJ2-2 | TRBV6-2/TRBV6-3
CASSYAWLATF | NA | TRBJ1-2 | TRBV6-5
CASGSTGGSNQPQHF | NA | TRBJ1-5 | TRBV19
CASSPNRRDEQYF | NA | TRBJ2-7 | TRBV11-1
CASSPRTGPNYGYTF | NA | TRBJ1-2 | TRBV21-1
CASSSGLSLKDGYTF | NA | TRBJ1-2 | TRBV5-1
CASGDRDTQYF | TRBD1 | TRBJ2-3 | TRBV6-5
CASSQRQQASYEQYF | NA | TRBJ2-7 | TRBV3-1/TRBV3-2
CASSLVRSQPQHF | NA | TRBJ1-5 | TRBV28
CASSLEPGQGAGEAFF | TRBD1 | TRBJ1-1 | TRBV5-4
CASSKGSDRRETQYF | NA | TRBJ2-5 | TRBV21-1
CASSQGGTGNEKLFF | TRBD1 | TRBJ1-4 | TRBV4-2
CASSLMRGQGTEAFF | TRBD1 | TRBJ1-1 | TRBV28
CASSRTGGRDQPQHF | TRBD1 | TRBJ1-5 | TRBV6-5
CASSHGGEDYGYTF | NA | TRBJ1-2 | TRBV3-1/TRBV3-2
CASSIRGTSGGLSTDTQYF | TRBD2 | TRBJ2-3 | TRBV19
CASSPTASFYEQYF | NA | TRBJ2-7 | TRBV6-5
CASRSGRAVNEQFF | TRBD2 | TRBJ2-1 | TRBV6-5
CASPSSGGEKLFF | NA | TRBJ1-4 | TRBV19
CASSSPGTSAGTQYF | TRBD2 | TRBJ2-3 | TRBV28
CSVCNQAGSTDTQYF | NA | TRBJ2-3 | TRBV29-1
CAIKGDTDTQYF | NA | TRBJ2-3 | TRBV10-3
CASSFTGSDTIYF | NA | TRBJ1-3 | TRBV12-3/TRBV12-4
CASSAAGEKLFF | NA | TRBJ1-4 | TRBV6-6
CASSVGGRGNEKLFF | NA | TRBJ1-4 | TRBV9
CAISESGGGYGYTF | TRBD1 | TRBJ1-2 | TRBV10-3
CASSSGTSSYNEQFF | TRBD2 | TRBJ2-1 | TRBV5-1
CASRGPGHSNSPLHF | NA | TRBJ1-6 | TRBV28
CASSQGTGERHEQYF | TRBD1 | TRBJ2-7 | TRBV4-2
CASSSQGVTDTQYF | NA | TRBJ2-3 | TRBV19
CASSSGQGRNSPLHF | TRBD1 | TRBJ1-6 | TRBV2
CASSLNTAQETQYF | NA | TRBJ2-5 | TRBV7-6
CASRLASGLIGELFF | NA | TRBJ2-2 | TRBV12-2
CASSVDSGLAGDEQYF | TRBD2 | TRBJ2-7 | TRBV9
CASSLTVTGELFF | NA | TRBJ2-2 | TRBV7-2